This T cell receptor beta chain was documented in a study of blood T cell repertoires in COVID-19. Study-level information: Samples taken during acute and convalescent COVID-19 were collected in the United States, Italy and Spain. Sample material is recorded as cDNA or gDNA derived from T cells, B-cell-depleted T cells, or PBMCs.

Study processing details: Counts of nucleated cells, estimated from reference gene primer amplification, were obtained. The data were produced by immunoSEQ multiplex PCR, yet TCRdb's version contains in-frame clones alone and is incomplete. That table supplies the V and J calls and clone size; D and trimming were determined from the DNA. The table has over 120,000 clones, over 75% seen once. Germline V lookup: CDR1 LNHDA, CDR2 SQIVND (reference sequence). The CDR3 runs to 15 residues. Germline trimming cut 1 base from V and 16 bases from J; bases unmatched to any gene: 11. The chain links TRBV19 to TRBJ1-6; 9 positions agree with TRBD1. The sample taken for sequencing was peripheral blood. The receptor's source is a woman between 45 and 60 years old with acute or convalescent COVID-19. For the CDR3, the DNA is TGTGCCAGTAGTATAGTGCCGGGACAGGGAATTCGACTCCACTTT. It encodes CASSIVPGQGIRLHF.